What follows describes a single TCR beta chain. The use of genomic DNA as template underpinned the TCR beta VDJ and CDR3 profiling. Each CDR3 protein gets one entry after TCRdb re-called the reads with MiXCR. Among about 220,000 distinct CDR3 sequences listed, 34% were seen once. The sample originates from a study of CD8+CD57+ T cells in acquired aplastic anemia. V was pared by 5 bases and J by 1 base, with 14 bases between. This CDR3 is 15 amino acids long. Germline V gene data show CDR1 as SEHNR and CDR2 as FQNEAQ (reference sequence). The rearrangement links TRBV7-9 to TRBJ1-1; D might be TRBD1 (6 bases). The TCR was taken from a human donor in good health, serving as a control. The sample consisted of sorted CD4+, CD8+, or CD8+CD57+ T cells (not recorded which) from PBMCs. The CDR3 spells CASSIPGVGNTEAFF. For the CDR3, the DNA is TGTGCCAGCAGCATTCCAGGGGTTGGGAACACTGAAGCTTTCTTT.